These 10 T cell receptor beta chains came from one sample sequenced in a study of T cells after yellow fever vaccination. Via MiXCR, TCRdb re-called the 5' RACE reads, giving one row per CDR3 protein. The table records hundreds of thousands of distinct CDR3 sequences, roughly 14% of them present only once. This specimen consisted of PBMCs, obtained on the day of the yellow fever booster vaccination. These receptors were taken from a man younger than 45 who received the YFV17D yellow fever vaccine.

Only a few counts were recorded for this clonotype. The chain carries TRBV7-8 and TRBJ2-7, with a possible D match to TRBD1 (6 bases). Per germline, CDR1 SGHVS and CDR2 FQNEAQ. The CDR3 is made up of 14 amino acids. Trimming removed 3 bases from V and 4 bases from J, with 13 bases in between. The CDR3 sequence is CASSFQTGPYEQYF. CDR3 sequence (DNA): TGTGCCAGCAGCTTCCAGACAGGACCGTACGAGCAGTACTTC.

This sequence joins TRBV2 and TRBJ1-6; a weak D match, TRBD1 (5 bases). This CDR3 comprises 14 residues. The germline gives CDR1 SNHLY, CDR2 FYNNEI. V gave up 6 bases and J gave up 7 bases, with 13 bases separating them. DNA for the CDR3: TGTGCCAGCAGGGGTGGACAACCAAATTCACCCCTCCACTTT. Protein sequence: CASRGGQPNSPLHF.

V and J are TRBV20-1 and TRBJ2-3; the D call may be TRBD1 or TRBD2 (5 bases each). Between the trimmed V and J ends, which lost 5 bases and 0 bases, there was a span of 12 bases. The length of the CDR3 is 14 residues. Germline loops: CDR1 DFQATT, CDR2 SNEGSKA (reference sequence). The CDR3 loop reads CSARDPPSTDTQYF. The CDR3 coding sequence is TGCAGTGCTCGGGACCCCCCTAGCACAGATACGCAGTATTTT.

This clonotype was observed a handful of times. The CDR3, as DNA: TGCAGTGCTAGAGCACTAGCGGGAGGAATCTACGAGCAGTACTTC. The encoded protein is CSARALAGGIYEQYF. This rearrangement joins TRBV20-1 to TRBJ2-7, with TRBD2 matching over 12 bases. The germline gives CDR1 DFQATT, CDR2 SNEGSKA (reference sequence). This CDR3 has 15 residues. With 1 base clipped from V and 3 bases from J, the junction kept 4 bases outside the gene matches.

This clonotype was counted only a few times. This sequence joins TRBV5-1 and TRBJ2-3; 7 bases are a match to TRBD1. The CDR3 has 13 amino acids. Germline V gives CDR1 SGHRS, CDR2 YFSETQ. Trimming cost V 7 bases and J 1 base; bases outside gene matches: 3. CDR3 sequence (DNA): TGCGCCAGCGCCGGACAGGGCACAGATACGCAGTATTTT. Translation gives CASAGQGTDTQYF.

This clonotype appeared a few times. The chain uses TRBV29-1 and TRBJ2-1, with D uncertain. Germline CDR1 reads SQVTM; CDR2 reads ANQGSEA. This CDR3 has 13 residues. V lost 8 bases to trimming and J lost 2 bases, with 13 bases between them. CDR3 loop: CSPSGGPYNEQFF. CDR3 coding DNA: TGCAGCCCCTCGGGTGGGCCCTACAATGAGCAGTTCTTC.

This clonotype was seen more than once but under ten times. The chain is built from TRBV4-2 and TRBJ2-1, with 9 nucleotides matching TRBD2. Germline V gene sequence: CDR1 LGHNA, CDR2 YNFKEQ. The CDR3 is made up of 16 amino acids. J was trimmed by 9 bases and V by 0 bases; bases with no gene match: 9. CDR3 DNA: TGTGCCAGCAGCCAAGATCTCGCTAGCGGGAAAGGTGAGCAGTTCTTC. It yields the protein CASSQDLASGKGEQFF.

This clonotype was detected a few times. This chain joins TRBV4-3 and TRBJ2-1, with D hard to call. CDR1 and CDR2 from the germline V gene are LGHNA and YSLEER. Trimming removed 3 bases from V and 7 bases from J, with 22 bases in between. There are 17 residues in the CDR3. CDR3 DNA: TGCGCCAGCAGCCACTACATCTCGGAAGGCCTTTCTAATGAGCAGTTCTTC. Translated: CASSHYISEGLSNEQFF.

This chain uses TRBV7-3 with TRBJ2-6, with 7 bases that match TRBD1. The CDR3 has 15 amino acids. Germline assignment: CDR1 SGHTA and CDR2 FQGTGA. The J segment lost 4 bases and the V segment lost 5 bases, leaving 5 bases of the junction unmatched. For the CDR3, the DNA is TGTGCCAGCAGCAAAGACAGGGTCGGGGCCAACGTCCTGACTTTC. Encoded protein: CASSKDRVGANVLTF.

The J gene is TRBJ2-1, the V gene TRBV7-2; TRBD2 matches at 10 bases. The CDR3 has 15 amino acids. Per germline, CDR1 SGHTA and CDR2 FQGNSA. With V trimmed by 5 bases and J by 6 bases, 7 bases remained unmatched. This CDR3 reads CASSRLAGVFNEQFF. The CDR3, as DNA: TGTGCCAGCAGCCGTCTAGCGGGAGTCTTCAATGAGCAGTTCTTC. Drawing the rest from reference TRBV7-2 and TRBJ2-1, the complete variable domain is GAGVSQSPSNKVTEKGKDVELRCDPISGHTALYWYRQSLGQGLEFLIYFQGNSAPDKSGLPSDRFSAERTGGSVSTLTIQRTQQEDSAVYLCASSRLAGVFNEQFFGPGTRLTVL.